Here is one T cell receptor (beta chain) with its context. Repertoires were generated with immunoSEQ multiplex PCR, while TCRdb's copy carries only in-frame clones and drops some. The sample consists of around 210,000 clones, around three quarters of them appearing once. CDR3 size: 14 residues. Germline V gene sequence: CDR1 GTSNPN, CDR2 SVGIG (reference sequence). V gave up 4 bases and J gave up 5 bases; unmatched junction bases: 5. The data originate from a study of blood T cell repertoires in COVID-19. Study details: Whether acute or convalescent, the COVID-19 samples came from the United States, Italy and Spain. The analysed material was cDNA or gDNA that came from T cells, B-cell-depleted T cells, or PBMCs.

The sequence was collected from a woman aged 70-85 years with acute or convalescent COVID-19. The genes are TRBV30 and TRBJ2-5; the match to TRBD2 covers 12 bases. Sequenced input: peripheral blood. In DNA form, the CDR3 reads TGTGCCTGGAAGACTAGCGGGAGTCGGGAGACCCAGTACTTC. Its translation: CAWKTSGSRETQYF.